The 32 T cell receptor beta chains below were found in one sample sequenced in a study of glioma-infiltrating T cells after dendritic cell vaccination. Produced via immunoSEQ multiplex PCR; TCRdb's table is partial and in-frame only. Of some 70,000 clones detected, 65% to 90% appear once; the ten largest clones hold under 8%. The source material was blood, sampled before dendritic cell vaccination. These receptors all come from a human donor with glioblastoma.

The chain uses TRBV2 and TRBJ2-3; 11 bases match TRBD1. Germline CDR1 reads SNHLY; CDR2 reads FYNNEI. V lost 6 bases and J lost 6; bases outside the gene matches: 2. This CDR3 is built from 13 residues. The CDR3 sequence: CASSRDRGDTQYF. The DNA of the CDR3 is TGTGCCAGCAGCCGGGACAGGGGGGATACGCAGTATTTT. Together with reference TRBV2 and TRBJ2-3, the CDR3 gives the full variable domain: EPEVTQTPSHQVTQMGQEVILRCVPISNHLYFYWYRQILGQKVEFLVSFYNNEISEKSEIFDDQFSVERPDGSNFTLKIRSTKLEDSAMYFCASSRDRGDTQYFGPGTRLTVL.

The chain is built from TRBV5-6 and TRBJ1-2; D gene unclear. The CDR3 contains 14 residues. Germline V CDR1 and CDR2: SGHDT, YYEEEE. V lost 4 bases and J 4 bases, leaving 14 bases between the germline ends. CDR3 residues: CASSPWASTYGYTF. The CDR3 DNA reads as TGTGCCAGCAGCCCGTGGGCCTCTACCTATGGCTACACCTTC.

The rearrangement links TRBV5-5 to TRBJ1-2; possibly TRBD1 for D (6 bases). V lost 4 bases, J lost 2 bases, and 12 bases lay in between. CDR1 and CDR2 from the germline V gene are SGHKS and YYEKEE (reference sequence). The CDR3 extends over 14 amino acids. CDR3 in DNA: TGTGCCAGCAGCGGGGACATGGGAAACTATGGCTACACCTTC. This encodes CASSGDMGNYGYTF.

This chain connects TRBV19 to TRBJ2-3; D is possibly TRBD2 (6 bases). V dropped 3 bases and J dropped 4 bases, with 17 bases sitting between them. The CDR3 is made up of 16 amino acids. Germline V CDR1 and CDR2: LNHDA, SQIVND (reference sequence). As DNA, the CDR3 is TGTGCCAGTAGTATTGATCGGGGAGGAATACCAGATACGCAGTATTTT. Protein: CASSIDRGGIPDTQYF.

The chain couples TRBV6-1 to TRBJ1-2; D perhaps matches TRBD1 (6 bases). The CDR3 loop spans 14 amino acids. From germline, CDR1 is MNHNS and CDR2 SASEGT. The V end lost 7 bases, the J end lost 0 bases, and 12 bases lay between the germline ends. CDR3 in amino acids: CASKLDRANYGYTF. The CDR3 nucleotides read TGTGCCAGCAAATTGGACAGAGCTAACTATGGCTACACCTTC.

The chain uses TRBV7-7 and TRBJ2-5; 7 bases are shared with TRBD1. The CDR3 totals 13 residues. V dropped 3 bases and J dropped 4; count of bases not matched to a gene: 2. Germline assignment: CDR1 SSHAT and CDR2 FNYEAQ (reference sequence). CDR3 bases: TGTGCCAGCAGCTTCGACAGGGCAGAGACCCAGTACTTC. Translated: CASSFDRAETQYF.

This clone was recorded once. This sequence joins TRBV7-2 and TRBJ1-2; D uncertain. The CDR3 extends over 14 amino acids. From germline, CDR1 is SGHTA and CDR2 FQGNSA. V was pared by 5 bases and J by 3 bases, with 13 bases between. As DNA, the CDR3 is TGTGCCAGCAGCCCCCGCGGAGAGGACTATGGCTACACCTTC. The encoded protein is CASSPRGEDYGYTF. The full variable domain, with the rest looked up from reference TRBV7-2 and TRBJ1-2, is GAGVSQSPSNKVTEKGKDVELRCDPISGHTALYWYRQSLGQGLEFLIYFQGNSAPDKSGLPSDRFSAERTGGSVSTLTIQRTQQEDSAVYLCASSPRGEDYGYTFGSGTRLTVV.

The chain employs TRBV2 and TRBJ2-5, with D possibly matching TRBD2 (6 bases). The germline V gene encodes CDR1 SNHLY and CDR2 FYNNEI. This CDR3 has 14 residues. V gave up 4 bases and J gave up 2 bases, with 11 bases separating them. CDR3 amino acids: CASSALAKQETQYF. CDR3 nucleotide sequence: TGTGCCAGCAGTGCGCTAGCGAAGCAAGAGACCCAGTACTTC. Full variable domain (outside the CDR3, taken from reference TRBV2 and TRBJ2-5): EPEVTQTPSHQVTQMGQEVILRCVPISNHLYFYWYRQILGQKVEFLVSFYNNEISEKSEIFDDQFSVERPDGSNFTLKIRSTKLEDSAMYFCASSALAKQETQYFGPGTRLLVL.

The rearrangement links TRBV29-1 to TRBJ2-1; 12 bases agree with TRBD2. With 1 base clipped from V and 7 bases from J, the junction kept 5 bases outside the gene matches. This CDR3 contains 15 residues. The germline V gene encodes CDR1 SQVTM and CDR2 ANQGSEA. CDR3 region: CSVEALAGGSNEQFF. Here the CDR3 DNA reads TGCAGCGTTGAAGCTCTAGCGGGGGGGTCTAATGAGCAGTTCTTC.

This clone was found once. This chain joins TRBV5-4 and TRBJ2-1, with TRBD1 matching 7 bases. The CDR3 loop spans 15 amino acids. CDR1 is SGHNT and CDR2 is YYREEE in the germline V gene (reference sequence). Germline trimming cut 3 bases from V and 8 bases from J; bases unmatched to any gene: 11. The CDR3 DNA is TGTGCCAGCAGCTACTCCCGGGACAGAGACGATGAGCAGTTCTTC. Residues: CASSYSRDRDDEQFF.

This clone was observed a handful of times. The V and J genes are TRBV6-6 and TRBJ1-3, with 7 bases aligning to TRBD1. Losses at the gene ends were 7 bases for V and 0 bases for J; bases not matched to a gene: 3. Germline V CDR1 and CDR2: MNHNY, SVGAGI (reference sequence). This CDR3 is built from 14 residues. The CDR3 nucleotides read TGTGCCAGCAACACAGGGGACTCTGGAAACACCATATATTTT. Its translation: CASNTGDSGNTIYF.

This clone was counted only a few times. The chain links TRBV29-1 to TRBJ1-5, with 7 bases lining up with TRBD1. The V and J ends lost 6 bases and 1 base, in that order; junction bases with no gene match: 6. Germline lookup yields CDR1 SQVTM and CDR2 ANQGSEA. The CDR3 loop spans 14 amino acids. CDR3 sequence: CSVWTGTSNQPQHF. CDR3 DNA: TGCAGCGTGTGGACAGGAACGAGCAATCAGCCCCAGCATTTT.

The V call is TRBV7-2, the J call TRBJ1-1, with no clear D. V dropped 0 bases and J dropped 1 base, with 12 bases sitting between them. Germline CDR1 and CDR2: SGHTA and FQGNSA. CDR3 length equals 16 residues. The CDR3 loop reads CASSLAISPGNTEAFF. CDR3 nucleotides: TGTGCCAGCAGCTTAGCAATCTCCCCGGGGAACACTGAAGCTTTCTTT. The whole variable domain, remainder taken from reference TRBV7-2 and TRBJ1-1, is GAGVSQSPSNKVTEKGKDVELRCDPISGHTALYWYRQSLGQGLEFLIYFQGNSAPDKSGLPSDRFSAERTGGSVSTLTIQRTQQEDSAVYLCASSLAISPGNTEAFFGQGTRLTVV.

The CDR3 region has the DNA TGTGCCAGCAGCTTGGATCAGGGGAACACTGAAGCTTTCTTT. Its protein is CASSLDQGNTEAFF. The chain couples TRBV5-8 to TRBJ1-1, with D tentatively TRBD1 (5 bases). This CDR3 comprises 14 residues. Trimming removed 0 bases from V and 1 base from J, with 7 bases in between. Looked up from germline, CDR1 is SGHTS and CDR2 is YDEGEE.

This chain connects TRBV7-8 to TRBJ1-2, with TRBD1 matching 7 bases. The CDR3 covers 15 residues. With 1 base clipped from V and 4 bases from J, the junction kept 6 bases outside the gene matches. Germline V CDR1 and CDR2: SGHVS, FQNEAQ. The CDR3 here is CASSLDAGQSYGYTF. CDR3 sequence (DNA): TGTGCCAGCAGCTTAGATGCGGGACAGTCCTATGGCTACACCTTC. The entire variable domain, with the rest obtained from reference TRBV7-8 and TRBJ1-2, is as follows: GAGVSQSPRYKVAKRGQDVALRCDPISGHVSLFWYQQALGQGPEFLTYFQNEAQLDKSGLPSDRFFAERPEGSVSTLKIQRTQQEDSAVYLCASSLDAGQSYGYTFGSGTRLTVV.

This clone showed up just once. V usage is TRBV5-1 and J usage is TRBJ1-1; 8 bases match TRBD1. Per the germline V gene, CDR1 is SGHRS and CDR2 is YFSETQ. The CDR3 sequence is 14 residues long. Unmatched junction bases numbered 4, after V lost 2 bases and J lost 4 bases. The CDR3 bases are TGCGCCAGCAGCTTACCGGACAGGGCCACTGAAGCTTTCTTT. This gives the protein CASSLPDRATEAFF.

The rearrangement links TRBV7-6 to TRBJ2-4, with TRBD2 matching over 9 bases. Trimming removed 2 bases from V and 8 bases from J; junction bases left unmatched: 7. The CDR3 contains 15 residues. Germline CDR1 reads SGHVS; CDR2 reads FNYEAQ. In DNA, the CDR3 is TGTGCCAGCAGCTTACTAAGCGGGGGGACACACATTCAGTACTTC. This gives the protein CASSLLSGGTHIQYF.

This chain links TRBV2 with TRBJ2-7; possible D gene TRBD2, 7 bases. The CDR3 is 15 amino acids. V was clipped by 7 bases and J by 0 bases, with 16 bases between them. Germline assignment: CDR1 SNHLY and CDR2 FYNNEI. The CDR3 DNA reads TGTGCCAGCAAGGGGAAAGGGGGGGACTCCTACGAGCAGTACTTC. Translated: CASKGKGGDSYEQYF.

V is TRBV9 and J is TRBJ1-2; 8 positions agree with TRBD1. The CDR3 has 17 residues. The ends lost 2 bases at V and 3 bases at J; junction bases unmatched: 12. Germline V gene lookup returns CDR1 SGDLS and CDR2 YYNGEE. In DNA, the CDR3 is TGTGCCAGCAGCGTGGTTCTTCAGGGGGCGGTTGACTATGGCTACACCTTC. Its protein is CASSVVLQGAVDYGYTF.

CDR3 region: CASSLNRVEQPQHF. The DNA for the CDR3 is TGTGCCAGCAGCCTTAACAGGGTGGAACAGCCCCAGCATTTT. The rearrangement joins TRBV28 to TRBJ1-5; a possible D gene is TRBD1 (6 bases). The V and J ends lost 6 bases and 7 bases respectively, with 16 bases between them. The CDR3 contains 14 residues. In germline, CDR1 is MDHEN, CDR2 SYDVKM.

V is TRBV6-6 and J is TRBJ1-4; D remains ambiguous. The CDR3 totals 14 residues. V was trimmed by 5 bases and J by 0 bases, leaving 7 bases between them. In germline, CDR1 is MNHNY, CDR2 SVGAGI (reference sequence). For the CDR3, the DNA is TGTGCCAGCAGTGTTCCAGCAACTAATGAAAAACTGTTTTTT. This sequence encodes CASSVPATNEKLFF.

The chain joins TRBV29-1 to TRBJ1-4, with D tentatively TRBD1 (5 bases). The CDR3 is 13 residues long. Trimming removed 7 bases from V and 7 bases from J, with 16 bases in between. CDR1 is SQVTM, CDR2 ANQGSEA, per germline. The CDR3 DNA is TGCAGCGCCTGGGGGAAAGCGGGTGAAAAACTGTTTTTT. This codes for CSAWGKAGEKLFF. The full variable domain, completed using reference TRBV29-1 and TRBJ1-4, is SAVISQKPSRDICQRGTSLTIQCQVDSQVTMMFWYRQQPGQSLTLIATANQGSEATYESGFVIDKFPISRPNLTFSTLTVSNMSPEDSSIYLCSAWGKAGEKLFFGSGTQLSVL.

The genes are TRBV6-5 and TRBJ1-4; possibly TRBD1 for D (6 bases). The V end lost 5 bases, the J end lost 6 bases, and 10 bases lay between the germline ends. CDR1 and CDR2 from the germline V gene are MNHEY and SVGAGI. The CDR3 extends over 13 amino acids. CDR3 sequence (DNA): TGTGCCAGCAGTCGCCCAGGGGATGAAAAACTGTTTTTT. It is translated as CASSRPGDEKLFF.

The chain combines TRBV18 with TRBJ1-6; D remains ambiguous. Germline V lookup: CDR1 KGHSH, CDR2 LQKENI. V was trimmed by 4 bases and J by 14 bases, leaving 15 bases between them. There are 13 residues in the CDR3. Here the CDR3 DNA reads TGTGCCAGCTCACTACCGGGAGTACCATCCCTCCACTTT. This sequence encodes CASSLPGVPSLHF.

The chain recombines TRBV7-9 with TRBJ1-6; a possible D gene is TRBD1 (5 bases). Germline assignment: CDR1 SEHNR and CDR2 FQNEAQ (reference sequence). This CDR3 comprises 14 residues. Trimming cost V 5 bases and J 7 bases, with 12 bases left between them. The CDR3 protein is CASSRDSTNSPLHF. CDR3 nucleotide sequence: TGTGCCAGCAGCCGAGACAGCACCAATTCACCCCTCCACTTT.

This clone is a singleton in its sample. This chain links TRBV5-4 with TRBJ1-4; TRBD1 agrees at 8 bases. CDR1 and CDR2 from the germline V gene are SGHNT and YYREEE (reference sequence). The CDR3 covers 13 residues. V lost 4 bases, J lost 11 bases, and 7 bases stayed unmatched. The DNA of the CDR3 is TGTGCCAGCAGCCTACAGGGGGTTATGAAACTGTTTTTT. Translation: CASSLQGVMKLFF.

This clone has only a few counts. The chain carries TRBV5-6 and TRBJ1-1, with TRBD1 as a possible D gene (6 bases). V was pared by 4 bases and J by 1 base, with 11 bases between. This CDR3 comprises 14 residues. Germline CDR1 reads SGHDT; CDR2 reads YYEEEE. DNA of the CDR3: TGTGCCAGCAGCAAGGAGACAGGGAACACTGAAGCTTTCTTT. It yields the protein CASSKETGNTEAFF. Complete variable domain (other parts from reference TRBV5-6 and TRBJ1-1): DAGVTQSPTHLIKTRGQQVTLRCSPKSGHDTVSWYQQALGQGPQFIFQYYEEEERQRGNFPDRFSGHQFPNYSSELNVNALLLGDSALYLCASSKETGNTEAFFGQGTRLTVV.

This clone was detected a few times. The chain joins TRBV4-3 to TRBJ2-7, with D possibly TRBD2 on 6 matching bases. CDR3 size: 13 residues. Looked up from germline, CDR1 is LGHNA and CDR2 is YSLEER. Between the trimmed V and J ends, which lost 5 bases and 5 bases, there was a span of 13 bases. This CDR3 reads CASSTGTGDEQYF. CDR3 nucleotide sequence: TGCGCCAGCAGCACTGGGACGGGGGACGAGCAGTACTTC.

The chain couples TRBV6-1 to TRBJ2-7; TRBD2 might be the D (5 bases). The CDR3 consists of 13 residues. Trimming left V 4 bases short and J 2 bases short, with 9 bases between. Germline V gene data show CDR1 as MNHNS and CDR2 as SASEGT. CDR3 loop: CASSVPGTYEQYF. CDR3 DNA: TGTGCCAGCAGTGTCCCGGGGACCTACGAGCAGTACTTC.

Details on this clone: Other DNA sequences in the same sample also yield this CDR3. The rearrangement joins TRBV5-1 to TRBJ2-7; a weak D match, TRBD1 (6 bases). The CDR3 runs 14 residues. Germline-derived CDR1 and CDR2 are SGHRS and YFSETQ. The ends were cut back, 0 bases at V and 4 bases at J, with 11 bases in the middle. CDR3: CASSLAAGEYEQYF. The CDR3 DNA sequence: TGCGCCAGCAGCTTGGCGGCAGGGGAATACGAGCAGTACTTC.

J is TRBJ1-3 and V is TRBV2; possible D gene TRBD1, 6 bases. Germline lookup yields CDR1 SNHLY and CDR2 FYNNEI. V was pared by 4 bases and J by 0 bases, with 16 bases between. The CDR3 has 17 residues. CDR3: CASSVTRQAGSGNTIYF. The CDR3, as DNA: TGTGCCAGCAGTGTCACCAGACAGGCCGGCTCTGGAAACACCATATATTTT.

This clone was observed once. This chain links TRBV11-1 with TRBJ2-7, with D tentatively TRBD1 (6 bases). The length of the CDR3 is 13 residues. CDR1 is SGHAT and CDR2 is FQDESV in the germline V gene (reference sequence). V was trimmed by 3 bases and J by 2 bases, leaving 8 bases between them. This CDR3 is CASSFGTTYEQYF. CDR3 in DNA: TGTGCCAGCAGCTTCGGGACAACCTACGAGCAGTACTTC. The full variable domain, rest sourced from reference TRBV11-1 and TRBJ2-7, is EAEVAQSPRYKITEKSQAVAFWCDPISGHATLYWYRQILGQGPELLVQFQDESVVDDSQLPKDRFSAERLKGVDSTLKIQPAELGDSAMYLCASSFGTTYEQYFGPGTRLTVT.